These 27 T cell receptor beta chains share one sample of origin, sequenced in a study of OX40 agonist ivuxolimab in advanced cancers. Libraries were prepared by immunoSEQ multiplex PCR; TCRdb keeps only in-frame clonotypes and omits some of them. This sample has tens of thousands of clones, with around 86% found just once. The sample was CD4+ or CD8+ T cells sorted from blood, taken in a trial of the OX40 agonist ivuxolimab. These receptors all come from an adult with an advanced solid tumor such as melanoma, head and neck, liver or kidney cancer.

The rearrangement uses TRBV7-6 and TRBJ2-6; D remains ambiguous. Germline V gene data show CDR1 as SGHVS and CDR2 as FNYEAQ. V lost 1 base and J lost 0, with 7 bases in between. The CDR3 extends over 16 amino acids. In nucleotides, the CDR3 is TGTGCCAGCAGCTTAGTCGGGTCCTCTGGGGCCAACGTCCTGACTTTC. This codes for CASSLVGSSGANVLTF.

The genes are TRBV11-2 and TRBJ2-7; 7 bases fit TRBD1. This CDR3 comprises 13 residues. Trimming at V came to 5 bases and at J to 12 bases, leaving 13 bases not matched to a gene. Germline CDR1 SGHAT, CDR2 FQNNGV. The CDR3 DNA reads TGTGCCAGCAGCCTGTCCAGGCAGGGGGTACCGTACTTC. Its translation: CASSLSRQGVPYF.

The V call is TRBV11-3, the J call TRBJ2-1; D tentatively reads TRBD1 or TRBD2 (6 bases each). The CDR3 sequence is 15 residues long. Trimming took 1 base from V and 7 from J, leaving 14 bases between them. CDR1 is SGHNT, CDR2 YENEEA, per germline. CDR3 nucleotide sequence: TGTGCCAGCAGCTTAGGACTAGGGGGTCGGAATGAGCAGTTCTTC. Translation: CASSLGLGGRNEQFF. Looking up the rest from reference TRBV11-3 and TRBJ2-1 gives the full variable domain: EAGVVQSPRYKIIEKKQPVAFWCNPISGHNTLYWYLQNLGQGPELLIRYENEEAVDDSQLPKDRFSAERLKGVDSTLKIQPAELGDSAVYLCASSLGLGGRNEQFFGPGTRLTVL.

The chain recombines TRBV7-3 with TRBJ2-3; TRBD1 matches at 7 bases. Germline V gene sequence: CDR1 SGHTA, CDR2 FQGTGA. The junction had 5 bases not matched to a gene; V was cut back by 5 bases and J by 6 bases. There are 13 residues in the CDR3. In nucleotides, the CDR3 is TGTGCCAGCAGCCTCTTACAGGGGGATACGCAGTATTTT. This gives the protein CASSLLQGDTQYF. The full variable domain, in which reference TRBV7-3 and TRBJ2-3 provide the parts outside the CDR3, is GAGVSQTPSNKVTEKGKYVELRCDPISGHTALYWYRQSLGQGPEFLIYFQGTGAADDSGLPNDRFFAVRPEGSVSTLKIQRTERGDSAVYLCASSLLQGDTQYFGPGTRLTVL.

The genes are TRBV19 and TRBJ1-5; unclear D gene. CDR1 LNHDA and CDR2 SQIVND come from the germline V gene (reference sequence). The CDR3 has 17 amino acids. Trimming took 8 bases from V and 0 from J, leaving 20 bases between them. This chain's CDR3 is CASGERAGLYSNQPQHF. CDR3 bases: TGTGCCAGTGGCGAGAGGGCGGGCCTTTATAGCAATCAGCCCCAGCATTTT.

The chain joins TRBV19 to TRBJ1-3, with 7 bases lining up with TRBD1. CDR1 is LNHDA, CDR2 SQIVND, per germline (reference sequence). The CDR3 consists of 13 residues. V gave up 6 bases and J gave up 7 bases; unmatched junction bases: 6. CDR3 DNA sequence: TGTGCCAGTAGGGACAGGAGGTCTAACACCATATATTTT. This sequence encodes CASRDRRSNTIYF.

The V gene is TRBV11-2, the J gene TRBJ2-1, with D perhaps being TRBD1 or TRBD2 (5 bases each). V lost 5 bases, J lost 8 bases, and 19 bases lay in between. This CDR3 is 15 amino acids long. Germline V gene sequence: CDR1 SGHAT, CDR2 FQNNGV. CDR3 DNA sequence: TGTGCCAGCAGCCTGGGGGATGGGAGTATGTATGAGCAGTTCTTC. This encodes CASSLGDGSMYEQFF.

The chain carries TRBV5-1 and TRBJ1-3; the D is unclear. Germline V gene data show CDR1 as SGHRS and CDR2 as YFSETQ. The germline V and J ends were trimmed by 0 bases and 2 bases, with 9 bases remaining between them. This CDR3 has 15 amino acids. The CDR3 sequence: CASSLAGDPGNTIYF. DNA of the CDR3: TGCGCCAGCAGCTTGGCCGGGGATCCTGGAAACACCATATATTTT. Full variable domain (rest looked up from reference TRBV5-1 and TRBJ1-3): KAGVTQTPRYLIKTRGQQVTLSCSPISGHRSVSWYQQTPGQGLQFLFEYFSETQRNKGNFPGRFSGRQFSNSRSEMNVSTLELGDSALYLCASSLAGDPGNTIYFGEGSWLTVV.

This chain links TRBV27 with TRBJ2-7, with 7 bases that match TRBD1. The V gene's germline CDR1 is MNHEY and CDR2 SMNVEV (reference sequence). This CDR3 has 16 residues. The V segment lost 2 bases and the J segment 4 bases; nucleotides outside the gene matches: 11. CDR3 amino acids: CASSLARQGQGYEQYF. CDR3 DNA sequence: TGTGCCAGCAGTTTAGCCCGACAGGGTCAGGGGTACGAGCAGTACTTC.

In its sample, this clone was seen a few times. The V and J genes are TRBV7-6 and TRBJ1-6; D possibly corresponds to TRBD1 (6 bases). Between the trimmed V and J ends, which lost 1 base and 13 bases, there was a span of 20 bases. The CDR3 loop spans 16 amino acids. Germline V lookup: CDR1 SGHVS, CDR2 FNYEAQ. The CDR3 bases are TGTGCCAGCAGCTTAGGTAGTAGGCCGGACAGAAACCCCCTCCACTTT. Protein sequence: CASSLGSRPDRNPLHF.

This clone turned up a few times. The chain combines TRBV5-4 with TRBJ2-4, with 8 nucleotides matching TRBD1. Germline V gene lookup returns CDR1 SGHNT and CDR2 YYREEE (reference sequence). V trimming: 1 base; J trimming: 6 bases; junction bases outside the gene matches: 3. The CDR3 runs to 14 residues. CDR3 bases: TGTGCCAGCAGCTTGAGGGACAGGTCAAACATTCAGTACTTC. Amino acid sequence: CASSLRDRSNIQYF.

The V gene is TRBV5-1, the J gene TRBJ2-4; D remains ambiguous. The V and J ends lost 2 bases and 3 bases respectively, with 6 bases between them. The CDR3 has 13 residues. Germline V lookup: CDR1 SGHRS, CDR2 YFSETQ. CDR3 nucleotides: TGCGCCAGCAGCTTCGTAGGCAAAAACATTCAGTACTTC. It codes for CASSFVGKNIQYF.

A single count supports this clone. The V and J genes are TRBV18 and TRBJ2-2; D gene ambiguous. Per germline, CDR1 KGHSH and CDR2 LQKENI. Deletions cut 5 bases from V and 5 bases from J, with 9 bases between. This CDR3 has 13 amino acids. The CDR3 coding sequence is TGTGCCAGCTCATCGGACGGGACCGGGGAGCTGTTTTTT. Translated, it gives CASSSDGTGELFF.

The chain combines TRBV5-1 with TRBJ2-1; 10 bases line up with TRBD2. This CDR3 region has 16 residues. The V gene's germline CDR1 is SGHRS and CDR2 YFSETQ. Trimming removed 1 base from V and 12 bases from J; junction bases left unmatched: 13. Here the CDR3 reads CASSLSYSGGPEGQFF. Written as DNA, the CDR3 is TGCGCCAGCAGCTTGTCTTATAGCGGGGGGCCCGAAGGGCAGTTCTTC.

This clone was seen once. J is TRBJ2-2 and V is TRBV11-2; TRBD2 is a possible D gene (6 bases). Germline V lookup: CDR1 SGHAT, CDR2 FQNNGV. This CDR3 has 16 residues. The germline V and J ends were trimmed by 5 bases and 5 bases, with 18 bases remaining between them. The CDR3 loop reads CASSRPDYPGTGELFF. In DNA form, the CDR3 reads TGTGCCAGCAGCCGACCGGACTACCCGGGTACCGGGGAGCTGTTTTTT.

The chain joins TRBV6-6 to TRBJ1-2, with D maybe TRBD1 (6 bases). CDR1 is MNHNY and CDR2 is SVGAGI in the germline V gene (reference sequence). This CDR3 is built from 14 residues. V lost 0 bases and J lost 8, with 13 bases in between. As DNA, the CDR3 is TGTGCCAGCAGTTACTCGATACAGGGTTGGGGCTACACCTTC. This gives the protein CASSYSIQGWGYTF.

This clone was observed a single time. The chain uses TRBV5-1 and TRBJ2-1, with TRBD2 as a possible D gene (6 bases). Germline lookup yields CDR1 SGHRS and CDR2 YFSETQ. V lost 3 bases and J 6 bases, leaving 13 bases between the germline ends. The CDR3 runs to 14 residues. CDR3 in amino acids: CASSWPGLINEQFF. For the CDR3, the DNA is TGCGCCAGCAGCTGGCCGGGACTTATCAATGAGCAGTTCTTC.

V usage is TRBV11-3 and J usage is TRBJ1-6; no definite D call. CDR1 and CDR2 (germline): SGHNT, YENEEA. Trimming cost V 1 base and J 9 bases, with 16 bases left between them. The CDR3 has 16 residues. CDR3 region: CASSLGLAAGLSPLHF. The CDR3 DNA reads TGTGCCAGCAGCTTAGGCCTTGCGGCAGGACTTTCACCCCTCCACTTT. Supplemented by reference TRBV11-3 and TRBJ1-6, the full variable domain reads EAGVVQSPRYKIIEKKQPVAFWCNPISGHNTLYWYLQNLGQGPELLIRYENEEAVDDSQLPKDRFSAERLKGVDSTLKIQPAELGDSAVYLCASSLGLAAGLSPLHFGNGTRLTVT.

This chain uses TRBV27 with TRBJ2-7; D may correspond to TRBD1 or TRBD2 (5 bases each). Trimming removed 3 bases at V and 7 bases at J, with 16 bases between. This CDR3 contains 14 residues. Germline CDR1 and CDR2: MNHEY and SMNVEV (reference sequence). The CDR3 spells CASSLGDRFGEQYF. The CDR3 region has the DNA TGTGCCAGCAGTTTGGGGGATCGGTTTGGTGAGCAGTACTTC.

This chain links TRBV7-9 with TRBJ1-1; no clear D. This CDR3 is 13 amino acids long. The V and J ends lost 2 bases and 1 base respectively, with 5 bases between them. CDR1 is SEHNR and CDR2 is FQNEAQ in the germline V gene (reference sequence). The CDR3 protein is CASSLQGNTEAFF. CDR3 in DNA: TGTGCCAGCAGCTTACAAGGGAACACTGAAGCTTTCTTT.

This clone was seen just once. The chain is built from TRBV11-3 and TRBJ2-7, with D hard to call. Trimming shortened V by 3 bases and J by 8 bases, and 8 bases separated the two germline ends. The germline V gene has CDR1 SGHNT and CDR2 YENEEA. The CDR3 length is 11 residues. CDR3 protein: CASSLTEKQYF. In DNA form, the CDR3 reads TGTGCCAGCAGCTTGACGGAGAAGCAGTACTTC.

This rearrangement joins TRBV29-1 to TRBJ1-2; no firm D call. With 0 bases removed from V and 0 bases from J, the gap between germline ends came to 14 bases. Per the germline V gene, CDR1 is SQVTM and CDR2 is ANQGSEA. The CDR3 extends over 16 amino acids. The DNA of the CDR3 is TGCAGCGTTGAAGATGTTGGAATAACAGCTAACTATGGCTACACCTTC. It translates to CSVEDVGITANYGYTF. The whole variable domain, filled in from reference TRBV29-1 and TRBJ1-2, reads SAVISQKPSRDICQRGTSLTIQCQVDSQVTMMFWYRQQPGQSLTLIATANQGSEATYESGFVIDKFPISRPNLTFSTLTVSNMSPEDSSIYLCSVEDVGITANYGYTFGSGTRLTVV.

This clone was counted a few times. This sequence joins TRBV5-4 and TRBJ2-3, with D perhaps TRBD2 (6 bases). This CDR3 contains 15 residues. Trimming took off 3 bases at V and 0 bases at J, with 11 bases between the two ends. Germline-derived CDR1 and CDR2 are SGHNT and YYREEE (reference sequence). CDR3 nucleotide sequence: TGTGCCAGCAGCTGGGGGACTTATAGCACAGATACGCAGTATTTT. As protein: CASSWGTYSTDTQYF.

The rearrangement links TRBV28 to TRBJ1-4; D is possibly TRBD1 (6 bases). Trimming took 7 bases from V and 8 from J, leaving 23 bases between them. The V gene's germline CDR1 is MDHEN and CDR2 SYDVKM. This CDR3 comprises 16 residues. The CDR3: CASTILRGARAEKLFF. CDR3 in DNA: TGTGCCAGCACCATCCTTAGGGGGGCGCGGGCCGAAAAACTGTTTTTT.

This chain connects TRBV27 to TRBJ1-4, with 7 bases lining up with TRBD1. This CDR3 contains 15 residues. The germline V gene encodes CDR1 MNHEY and CDR2 SMNVEV (reference sequence). The V gene end was trimmed by 5 bases and the J gene end by 7 bases; junction bases not matched to a gene: 10. The CDR3 DNA sequence: TGTGCCAGCAGTAATCTTCAGGCAGGGGGTGAAAAACTGTTTTTT. Amino acids: CASSNLQAGGEKLFF.

This sequence joins TRBV7-3 and TRBJ2-7; TRBD1 matches at 10 bases. The germline V gene has CDR1 SGHTA and CDR2 FQGTGA. This CDR3 comprises 15 residues. J lost 4 bases, V lost 6 bases, and 9 bases had no gene match. This chain's CDR3 is CASSLTGGTVYEQYF. The CDR3 region has the DNA TGTGCCAGCAGTTTGACAGGGGGCACGGTTTACGAGCAGTACTTC. Using reference TRBV7-3 and TRBJ2-7 for the parts outside the CDR3, the full variable domain is GAGVSQTPSNKVTEKGKYVELRCDPISGHTALYWYRQSLGQGPEFLIYFQGTGAADDSGLPNDRFFAVRPEGSVSTLKIQRTERGDSAVYLCASSLTGGTVYEQYFGPGTRLTVT.

The genes are TRBV5-6 and TRBJ2-3, with a possible D match to TRBD1 (6 bases). Per the germline V gene, CDR1 is SGHDT and CDR2 is YYEEEE. Trimming took 0 bases from V and 0 from J, leaving 8 bases between them. The CDR3 extends over 15 amino acids. For the CDR3, the DNA is TGTGCCAGCAGCTTGGCGGGACATAGCACAGATACGCAGTATTTT. Translation gives CASSLAGHSTDTQYF.